This T cell receptor (beta chain) was sequenced during a study of T cells in Graves' hyperthyroidism and ophthalmopathy. About the study: Blood from the periphery was taken at initial diagnosis, before any treatment.

The authors took PBMCs from 10 ml fresh peripheral blood. There are many counts of this clonotype. Trimming shortened V by 1 base and J by 7 bases, and 13 bases separated the two germline ends. This CDR3 has 14 amino acids. Germline-derived CDR1 and CDR2 are LGHDT and YNNKEL (reference sequence). Amplification of TCR beta CDR3 regions used RNA as the template. HTBI primers were employed in a first-round RT-PCR of the TCR CDR3. TCRdb reprocessed the multiplex PCR reads via MiXCR and lists one record per CDR3 protein. The sample yields about 600,000 distinct CDR3 sequences, more than 14% seen once. J is TRBJ1-1 and V is TRBV3-1; a weak D match, TRBD1 (5 bases). The receptor comes from a woman between 45 and 65 years old with Graves' ophthalmopathy. The sample consisted of blood. CDR3 DNA sequence: TGTGCCAGCAGCCAAGGGGGCAGGGTAGGTGAAGCTTTCTTT. Translated, it gives CASSQGGRVGEAFF.